The 22 T cell receptor beta chains in this list originate from one sample, sequenced in a study of shared clonotypes between healthy human individuals. Sequencing was performed with immunoSEQ multiplex PCR; in TCRdb, only in-frame clones are kept and a portion is missing. Of 2 million to 2.5 million clones in the sample, approximately 95% are singletons; the top ten hold approximately 0.4%. The sequencing input was naive CD4+ T cells from PBMCs. The subset is: CD45RA+ positively selected. Receptors originate from a man younger than 35 in good health. Some clones in this sample may be carry-over from other donors' samples.

The rearrangement uses TRBV7-9 and TRBJ2-2, with D hard to call. CDR1 is SEHNR, CDR2 FQNEAQ, per germline (reference sequence). The CDR3 is made up of 14 amino acids. Trimming shortened V by 1 base and J by 0 bases, and 3 bases separated the two germline ends. The CDR3: CASSLDPNTGELFF. CDR3 sequence (DNA): TGTGCCAGCAGCTTAGACCCGAACACCGGGGAGCTGTTTTTT.

This chain links TRBV5-1 with TRBJ2-2; unclear D gene. The CDR3 is made up of 16 amino acids. CDR1 and CDR2 from the germline V gene are SGHRS and YFSETQ. Trimming cost V 0 bases and J 1 base, with 10 bases left between them. CDR3 coding DNA: TGCGCCAGCAGCTTGGGTGGCAGAGAGAACACCGGGGAGCTGTTTTTT. Translation: CASSLGGRENTGELFF.

This clone was observed a single time. The gene calls are TRBV7-3 and TRBJ2-1; D is possibly TRBD1 or TRBD2 (5 bases each). CDR3 length: 13 amino acids. V dropped 2 bases and J dropped 7 bases, with 9 bases sitting between them. The germline V gene has CDR1 SGHTA and CDR2 FQGTGA. The CDR3 sequence: CASSLGGPNEQFF. The CDR3 bases are TGTGCCAGCAGCTTAGGGGGTCCTAATGAGCAGTTCTTC.

The chain carries TRBV27 and TRBJ2-3, with 11 bases matching TRBD1. Losses at the gene ends were 8 bases for V and 4 bases for J; bases not matched to a gene: 14. The V gene's germline CDR1 is MNHEY and CDR2 SMNVEV (reference sequence). CDR3 length: 17 amino acids. CDR3 DNA sequence: TGTGCCAGCTCCCCGGACAGGGGGCGCCTTTGGGCAGATACGCAGTATTTT. Encoded protein: CASSPDRGRLWADTQYF.

V and J are TRBV11-2 and TRBJ1-2; 10 bases match TRBD1. The germline gives CDR1 SGHAT, CDR2 FQNNGV. The CDR3 has 16 amino acids. V was pared by 5 bases and J by 4 bases, with 10 bases of the junction left unmatched. The CDR3 sequence is CASSTGQGFAGYGYTF. As DNA, the CDR3 is TGTGCCAGCAGCACGGGACAGGGGTTCGCTGGCTATGGCTACACCTTC.

The V call is TRBV5-1, the J call TRBJ2-1; D may be TRBD1 (6 bases). Trimming took 0 bases from V and 3 from J, leaving 10 bases between them. Germline V CDR1 and CDR2: SGHRS, YFSETQ. The CDR3 length is 15 residues. Here the CDR3 DNA reads TGCGCCAGCAGCTTGGGAGCCAGGGGCTACAATGAGCAGTTCTTC. Translation: CASSLGARGYNEQFF.

The chain links TRBV9 to TRBJ2-7, with 10 bases fitting TRBD2. CDR1 SGDLS and CDR2 YYNGEE come from the germline V gene. V shed 0 bases, J shed 4 bases, and the junction held 7 bases outside the gene matches. The CDR3 consists of 16 residues. The CDR3 DNA reads TGTGCCAGCAGCGTAGCTGGGCTAGCGGGAGAGTACGAGCAGTACTTC. It encodes CASSVAGLAGEYEQYF.

Only one count was recorded for this clone. This chain links TRBV5-4 with TRBJ2-3; no firm D call. This CDR3 contains 14 residues. The ends were cut back, 0 bases at V and 6 bases at J, with 11 bases in the middle. Germline values: CDR1 SGHNT, CDR2 YYREEE (reference sequence). CDR3 protein: CASSLGQSSDTQYF. In DNA, the CDR3 is TGTGCCAGCAGCTTGGGTCAGTCGTCGGATACGCAGTATTTT.

V gene TRBV5-4 combines with J gene TRBJ2-3, with D possibly TRBD1 on 6 matching bases. CDR3 length: 16 residues. Trimming pared 4 bases from V and 1 base from J, leaving 16 bases between. Germline CDR1 SGHNT, CDR2 YYREEE (reference sequence). CDR3 protein: CASSRGGTTRTDTQYF. The CDR3 bases are TGTGCCAGCAGCCGGGGTGGGACAACCCGCACAGATACGCAGTATTTT.

Of note for this clone: One end of the junction fails to match germline, which may point to a read error. The chain has TRBV14 and TRBJ2-1; tentative D call: TRBD2 (6 bases). This CDR3 contains 15 residues. Germline V gene lookup returns CDR1 SGHDN and CDR2 FVKESK. The CDR3 DNA is TGTGCCAGCAGTCAAGGAGGGGCCTCCTACAATGAGCAGTTCTTC. It encodes CASSQGGASYNEQFF.

The genes are TRBV7-9 and TRBJ1-3; D remains ambiguous. Trimming took 5 bases from V and 8 from J, leaving 13 bases between them. This CDR3 is 13 amino acids long. CDR1 SEHNR and CDR2 FQNEAQ come from the germline V gene (reference sequence). Here the CDR3 reads CASSRRDLDTIYF. The CDR3, as DNA: TGTGCCAGCAGCCGTAGGGATTTGGACACCATATATTTT.

The rearrangement joins TRBV4-2 to TRBJ2-1; TRBD2 matches at 11 bases. Germline V gene data show CDR1 as LGHNA and CDR2 as YNFKEQ. Trimming at V came to 0 bases and at J to 2 bases, leaving 6 bases not matched to a gene. CDR3 length equals 18 residues. This CDR3 is CASSQDPGLAGAYNEQFF. Here the CDR3 DNA reads TGTGCCAGCAGCCAAGATCCTGGACTAGCGGGTGCCTACAATGAGCAGTTCTTC.

The V and J genes are TRBV2 and TRBJ2-7, with 10 bases fitting TRBD2. This CDR3 spans 15 amino acids. V lost 4 bases to trimming and J lost 7 bases; unmatched junction nucleotides: 10. The V gene's germline CDR1 is SNHLY and CDR2 FYNNEI. CDR3 sequence reads: CASSGSAGLAREQYF. CDR3 DNA: TGTGCCAGCAGTGGGAGTGCGGGACTAGCGCGGGAGCAGTACTTC.

This chain uses TRBV9 with TRBJ1-2; no definite D call. With 0 bases removed from V and 2 bases from J, the gap between germline ends came to 14 bases. Germline V gene lookup returns CDR1 SGDLS and CDR2 YYNGEE. This CDR3 has 16 residues. CDR3 sequence reads: CASSVGGGGPNYGYTF. The DNA of the CDR3 is TGTGCCAGCAGCGTAGGTGGAGGAGGCCCCAACTATGGCTACACCTTC.

This chain links TRBV4-1 with TRBJ2-1; D remains ambiguous. Looked up from germline, CDR1 is MGHRA and CDR2 is YSYEKL. V was clipped by 0 bases and J by 6 bases, with 12 bases between them. The CDR3 totals 15 residues. The CDR3 nucleotides read TGCGCCAGCAGCCAAGATAGGACCGGACCCAATGAGCAGTTCTTC. Amino acids: CASSQDRTGPNEQFF.

The chain uses TRBV10-3 and TRBJ2-2; TRBD2 aligns across 9 bases. Germline V gene data show CDR1 as ENHRY and CDR2 as SYGVKD. Unmatched junction bases numbered 4, after V lost 4 bases and J lost 1 base. The length of the CDR3 is 16 residues. The DNA of the CDR3 is TGTGCCATCAGTGTTAGACTAGCGGAGAACACCGGGGAGCTGTTTTTT. It translates to CAISVRLAENTGELFF.

This rearrangement joins TRBV19 to TRBJ2-7, with D possibly being TRBD1 (5 bases). Germline V gives CDR1 LNHDA, CDR2 SQIVND (reference sequence). The CDR3 extends over 13 amino acids. Between the trimmed V and J ends, which lost 10 bases and 0 bases, there was a span of 13 bases. The CDR3 here is CATRQQPSYEQYF. The CDR3 nucleotides are TGTGCCACCAGACAGCAACCCTCCTACGAGCAGTACTTC.

This sequence joins TRBV5-5 and TRBJ2-6, with 10 bases that match TRBD1. V was pared by 0 bases and J by 0 bases, with 9 bases of the junction left unmatched. Germline V gives CDR1 SGHKS, CDR2 YYEKEE (reference sequence). There are 20 residues in the CDR3. The CDR3 bases are TGTGCCAGCAGCTTGGTCCCATGGACAGGGGGAACCTCTGGGGCCAACGTCCTGACTTTC. Protein: CASSLVPWTGGTSGANVLTF.

The J gene is TRBJ2-1, the V gene TRBV4-2; D gene unclear. The V gene's germline CDR1 is LGHNA and CDR2 YNFKEQ. The germline V and J ends were trimmed by 0 bases and 6 bases, with 12 bases remaining between them. CDR3 length: 15 residues. The CDR3 DNA reads as TGTGCCAGCAGCCAAGAAAGTCTACCCTTCAATGAGCAGTTCTTC. This gives the protein CASSQESLPFNEQFF.

This chain joins TRBV2 and TRBJ2-7; TRBD2 matches 7 bases. From germline, CDR1 is SNHLY and CDR2 FYNNEI. This CDR3 contains 14 residues. The junction had 5 bases not matched to a gene; V was cut back by 4 bases and J by 2 bases. CDR3 sequence (DNA): TGTGCCAGCAGTGTAGGACTAGGGCCCTACGAGCAGTACTTC. Translated, it gives CASSVGLGPYEQYF.

On this clone itself: The same CDR3 is also encoded by other DNA sequences in this sample. The chain combines TRBV28 with TRBJ2-7, with D perhaps TRBD1 or TRBD2 (5 bases each). The length of the CDR3 is 14 residues. Trimming stripped 6 bases from V and 2 bases from J, with 14 bases between. CDR1 MDHEN and CDR2 SYDVKM come from the germline V gene. The CDR3 region is CASRGSGPTYEQYF. The CDR3 bases are TGTGCCAGCAGGGGCTCGGGACCAACCTACGAGCAGTACTTC.

The V call is TRBV5-1, the J call TRBJ2-5; 10 bases align to TRBD1. The CDR3 extends over 16 amino acids. CDR1 SGHRS and CDR2 YFSETQ come from the germline V gene. V was clipped by 3 bases and J by 0 bases; unmatched bases: 5. The CDR3 spells CASSWGDRGNQETQYF. CDR3 nucleotide sequence: TGCGCCAGCAGCTGGGGGGACAGGGGTAACCAAGAGACCCAGTACTTC.